The clone carrying this T cell receptor beta chain was seen only a few times. As yet, its antigen is unknown. Germline CDR1 GTSNPN, CDR2 SVGIG (reference sequence). The V end was cut by 4 bases, the J end by 7 bases, with 8 bases between. The CDR3 loop spans 11 amino acids. This specimen comes from a study of blood T cells in healthy people across ages. Using a J-beta primer mix together with a sample-barcoded 5' primer, a second PCR was run for about 7 to 12 cycles. Each cDNA molecule, via a template-switch adaptor with 12 random nucleotides, was tagged. TCRdb recomputed calls from the 5' RACE reads with MiXCR, one row per CDR3 protein. The data contain 650,000 to 1,000,000 distinct CDR3 sequences, 35% to 40% of them singletons. Notes on the study in general: There was no known CMV status for donors, so expanded clonotype changes were possibly confounded. The percentage of naive T cells correlated strongly with TCR beta diversity.

The sequence was collected from a man younger than 35 in good health. The sequencing sample was made of blood. This sequence joins TRBV30 and TRBJ2-1; D perhaps matches TRBD2 (6 bases). The CDR3 region is CAWNGGNEQFF. CDR3 DNA sequence: TGTGCCTGGAACGGGGGTAATGAGCAGTTCTTC.